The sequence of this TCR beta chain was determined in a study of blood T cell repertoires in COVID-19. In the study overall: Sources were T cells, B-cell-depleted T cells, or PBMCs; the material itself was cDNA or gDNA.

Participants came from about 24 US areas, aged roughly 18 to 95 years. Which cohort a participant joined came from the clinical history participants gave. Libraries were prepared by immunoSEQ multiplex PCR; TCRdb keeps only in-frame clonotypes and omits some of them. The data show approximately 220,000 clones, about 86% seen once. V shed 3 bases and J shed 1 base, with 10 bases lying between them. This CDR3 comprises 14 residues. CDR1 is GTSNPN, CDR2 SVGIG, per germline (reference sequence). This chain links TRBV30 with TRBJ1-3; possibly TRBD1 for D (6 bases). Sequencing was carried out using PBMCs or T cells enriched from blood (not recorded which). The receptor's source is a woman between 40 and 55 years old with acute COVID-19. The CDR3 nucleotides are TGTGCCTGGAGAAAGGGGGTTTCTGGAAACACCATATATTTT. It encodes CAWRKGVSGNTIYF.